Shown below are 25 T cell receptor beta chains from a single sample sequenced in a study of CD8 T cells in ankylosing spondylitis. TCRdb reprocessed the 5' RACE reads with MiXCR, giving one entry per CDR3 protein. The sample has roughly 240,000 distinct CDR3 sequences, approximately 7.6% seen once. Sequences were obtained from blood, either unsorted or a sorted T cell fraction (not recorded which). All receptors come from a female donor with ankylosing spondylitis or in good health (not recorded which).

This clonotype was counted at least ten times. The chain links TRBV20-1 to TRBJ1-1; TRBD1 agrees at 8 bases. After removal of 6 bases from V and 5 bases from J, the junction contained 8 bases not matched to a gene. Germline values: CDR1 DFQATT, CDR2 SNEGSKA (reference sequence). The CDR3 runs 13 residues. The CDR3 region is CSAIRTGRTEAFF. The CDR3, as DNA: TGCAGTGCCATCCGGACAGGGCGGACTGAAGCTTTCTTT.

This clonotype turned up a few times. A read error may produce the germline difference seen at one junction end. The V call is TRBV20-1, the J call TRBJ1-1, with no clear D. Germline V gene sequence: CDR1 DFQATT, CDR2 SNEGSKA (reference sequence). The CDR3 extends over 15 amino acids. CDR3 in amino acids: CRASDTVARSTEAFF. In DNA form, the CDR3 reads TGCAGAGCTAGTGACACGGTGGCTCGTAGCACTGAAGCTTTCTTT.

The sample holds many counts of this clonotype. The chain joins TRBV20-1 to TRBJ2-3; 13 nucleotides line up with TRBD2. V was pared by 5 bases and J by 5 bases, with 4 bases of the junction left unmatched. The CDR3 sequence is 14 residues long. Germline-derived CDR1 and CDR2 are DFQATT and SNEGSKA (reference sequence). Here the CDR3 DNA reads TGCAGTGCTCCTACTAGCGGGAGGGAAGATACGCAGTATTTT. Translating it yields CSAPTSGREDTQYF.

This clonotype was found many times. This chain links TRBV5-6 with TRBJ1-1, with D unresolved. CDR1 SGHDT and CDR2 YYEEEE come from the germline V gene. CDR3 size: 13 residues. The V end was cut by 5 bases, the J end by 1 base, with 9 bases between. The CDR3 protein is CASRMVGNTEAFF. CDR3 bases: TGTGCCAGCAGAATGGTCGGGAACACTGAAGCTTTCTTT.

This clonotype was seen at least ten times. The rearrangement uses TRBV29-1 and TRBJ1-2, with D perhaps TRBD1 (5 bases). Germline CDR1 SQVTM, CDR2 ANQGSEA. This CDR3 is built from 14 residues. V lost 8 bases and J 3 bases, leaving 19 bases between the germline ends. The CDR3 here is CSSWTLGAYYGYTF. The CDR3 nucleotides read TGCAGCTCGTGGACTCTCGGGGCTTACTATGGCTACACCTTC.

This chain joins TRBV7-2 and TRBJ2-7, with 7 bases aligning to TRBD2. Germline V gene lookup returns CDR1 SGHTA and CDR2 FQGNSA. Losses at the gene ends were 5 bases for V and 4 bases for J; bases not matched to a gene: 8. This CDR3 is built from 14 residues. The DNA for the CDR3 is TGTGCCAGCAGCCTTCTAGCGGATAATTACGAGCAGTACTTC. Translation gives CASSLLADNYEQYF.

This clonotype was observed at least ten times. The chain employs TRBV13 and TRBJ2-2, with TRBD2 identical over 11 bases. V lost 5 bases to trimming and J lost 4 bases; unmatched junction nucleotides: 6. Germline V gene sequence: CDR1 PRHDT, CDR2 FYEKMQ (reference sequence). This CDR3 is 16 amino acids long. The chain's CDR3 is CASSQGLAAGTGELFF. DNA of the CDR3: TGTGCCAGCAGCCAGGGACTAGCGGCGGGCACCGGGGAGCTGTTTTTT.

The chain has TRBV7-9 and TRBJ1-3; D gene unclear. The CDR3 contains 14 residues. In germline, CDR1 is SEHNR, CDR2 FQNEAQ (reference sequence). With 3 bases removed from V and 0 bases from J, the gap between germline ends came to 6 bases. CDR3 in DNA: TGTGCCAGCAGCTTGGAACCCTCTGGAAACACCATATATTTT. It translates to CASSLEPSGNTIYF.

This clonotype was seen repeatedly, ten times or more. V is TRBV12-3 or TRBV12-4 and J is TRBJ2-1; D is perhaps TRBD1 (6 bases). CDR3 length equals 13 residues. V gave up 10 bases and J gave up 5 bases, with 15 bases separating them. CDR3 sequence: CATQGFPNNEQFF. DNA for the CDR3: TGTGCCACCCAGGGGTTCCCGAACAATGAGCAGTTCTTC.

This clonotype was seen at least ten times. The chain couples TRBV20-1 to TRBJ2-1; no firm D call. Germline CDR1 is DFQATT and CDR2 is SNEGSKA (reference sequence). V dropped 6 bases and J dropped 7 bases, with 16 bases sitting between them. There are 13 residues in the CDR3. CDR3 nucleotides: TGCAGTGCGGAATCCCCTCCGGGTAATGAGCAGTTCTTC. Its translation: CSAESPPGNEQFF.

This clonotype was recorded many times. This sequence joins TRBV6-1 and TRBJ1-2; the D is unclear. From germline, CDR1 is MNHNS and CDR2 SASEGT. Trimming left V 6 bases short and J 6 bases short, with 17 bases between. The CDR3 runs 14 residues. The CDR3 reads CASSTSISVDGYTF. The DNA of the CDR3 is TGTGCCAGCAGCACCAGTATTAGTGTCGATGGCTACACCTTC.

This clonotype was recorded many times. The V gene is TRBV12-3 or TRBV12-4, the J gene TRBJ2-4; 7 positions agree with TRBD2. Trimming removed 5 bases from V and 7 bases from J; junction bases left unmatched: 8. The CDR3 sequence is 14 residues long. CDR3 protein: CASSLGGAGNIQYF. Here the CDR3 DNA reads TGTGCCAGCAGTCTGGGAGGGGCAGGGAACATTCAGTACTTC.

There are many counts of this clonotype. V usage is TRBV7-9 and J usage is TRBJ2-7; D unresolved. Trimming stripped 7 bases from V and 1 base from J, with 11 bases between. The CDR3 consists of 13 residues. Germline V gene lookup returns CDR1 SEHNR and CDR2 FQNEAQ (reference sequence). CDR3 residues: CASNELSSYEQYF. Written as DNA, the CDR3 is TGTGCCAGCAACGAGCTAAGTTCCTACGAGCAGTACTTC.

This clonotype was seen once. A read error may be the cause here, since a much bigger clone is one base away. The chain recombines TRBV12-3 or TRBV12-4 with TRBJ2-1; perhaps TRBD1 as D (6 bases). V gave up 0 bases and J gave up 9 bases, with 15 bases separating them. The CDR3 is 15 residues long. CDR3: CASSLAGVQGSEQFF. The CDR3 DNA is TGTGCCAGCAGTTTAGCAGGGGTCCAGGGGAGTGAGCAGTTCTTC.

This clonotype was picked up many times. The chain recombines TRBV20-1 with TRBJ2-1; weak D call: TRBD2 (5 bases). Germline CDR1 and CDR2: DFQATT and SNEGSKA (reference sequence). This CDR3 comprises 15 residues. V shed 6 bases and J shed 6 bases, with 21 bases lying between them. The CDR3 DNA reads TGCAGTGCAGAGGGCCCCCCCGGGCCATCCAATGAGCAGTTCTTC. Protein: CSAEGPPGPSNEQFF.

The chain recombines TRBV5-1 with TRBJ2-7; D may correspond to TRBD1 or TRBD2 (5 bases each). Per germline, CDR1 SGHRS and CDR2 YFSETQ. CDR3 length equals 16 residues. V was shortened by 0 bases and J by 0 bases, with 13 bases between the two germline ends. In DNA form, the CDR3 reads TGCGCCAGCAGCTTGGTCGGGGACCTTAGCTCCTACGAGCAGTACTTC. Amino acid sequence: CASSLVGDLSSYEQYF.

This clonotype was recorded many times. The V call is TRBV4-1, the J call TRBJ2-2; no firm D call. V dropped 2 bases and J dropped 6 bases, with 10 bases sitting between them. Germline V CDR1 and CDR2: MGHRA, YSYEKL. This CDR3 has 14 amino acids. For the CDR3, the DNA is TGCGCCAGCAGCCAACAAGTCTACGCCGGGGAGCTGTTTTTT. Protein sequence: CASSQQVYAGELFF.

The CDR3: CASSLALDYEQFF. CDR3 bases: TGTGCCAGCAGCTTAGCCCTAGATTATGAGCAGTTCTTC. The J gene is TRBJ2-1, the V gene TRBV7-2; D not resolved. V lost 0 bases, J lost 8 bases, and 8 bases lay in between. The CDR3 consists of 13 residues. Germline CDR1 and CDR2: SGHTA and FQGNSA.

This clonotype has only a few counts. The genes are TRBV6-1 and TRBJ2-3; the match to TRBD1 covers 8 bases. The CDR3 covers 16 residues. From germline, CDR1 is MNHNS and CDR2 SASEGT. Trimming at V came to 5 bases and at J to 2 bases, leaving 9 bases not matched to a gene. The CDR3 DNA reads as TGTGCCAGCAGTCCCGGGACAGGAGCTACCACAGATACGCAGTATTTT. Encoded protein: CASSPGTGATTDTQYF.

The V call is TRBV4-3, the J call TRBJ2-1, with D perhaps TRBD2 (5 bases). This CDR3 has 14 amino acids. From germline, CDR1 is LGHNA and CDR2 YSLEER. V dropped 11 bases and J dropped 8 bases, with 22 bases sitting between them. Written as DNA, the CDR3 is TGCGCCGGCTCAACATCACTAGGAGCCGATGAGCAGTTCTTC. Its protein product is CAGSTSLGADEQFF.

This clonotype has a count of ten or more. The rearrangement joins TRBV6-2 or TRBV6-3 to TRBJ1-2, with a possible D match to TRBD1 (5 bases). V dropped 0 bases and J dropped 8 bases, with 16 bases sitting between them. The CDR3 length is 15 residues. Per germline, CDR1 MNHEY and CDR2 SVGEGT. The CDR3 here is CASSYSAGRVEGYTF. CDR3 coding DNA: TGTGCCAGCAGTTACTCGGCGGGCAGGGTGGAAGGCTACACCTTC.

In the case of this clonotype: A read error may be the cause here, since a much bigger clone is one base away. The chain's CDR3 is CSGLAGGNEQFF. CDR3 bases: TGCAGCGGACTAGCGGGAGGCAATGAGCAGTTCTTC. The V and J genes are TRBV20-1 and TRBJ2-1, with TRBD2 matching over 14 bases. Germline loops: CDR1 DFQATT, CDR2 SNEGSKA (reference sequence). The CDR3 contains 12 residues.

This clonotype was counted ten times or more. The rearrangement joins TRBV5-1 to TRBJ1-1; D is perhaps TRBD1 (6 bases). V was cut by 3 bases and J by 3 bases, with 15 bases left in between. This CDR3 is built from 15 residues. CDR1 is SGHRS and CDR2 is YFSETQ in the germline V gene. The CDR3 sequence: CASSSGDRRYTEAFF. As DNA, the CDR3 is TGCGCCAGCAGCTCGGGAGACAGGAGATACACTGAAGCTTTCTTT. The variable domain in full, completed from reference TRBV5-1 and TRBJ1-1, reads KAGVTQTPRYLIKTRGQQVTLSCSPISGHRSVSWYQQTPGQGLQFLFEYFSETQRNKGNFPGRFSGRQFSNSRSEMNVSTLELGDSALYLCASSSGDRRYTEAFFGQGTRLTVV.

This clonotype was recorded many times. The J gene is TRBJ2-4, the V gene TRBV10-3; possible D gene TRBD1, 6 bases. Per the germline V gene, CDR1 is ENHRY and CDR2 is SYGVKD. V lost 5 bases to trimming and J lost 2 bases, with 16 bases between them. The CDR3 contains 16 residues. In DNA, the CDR3 is TGTGCCATCAGTTCCGGGACCCAGGGGACCAAAAACATTCAGTACTTC. Translated, it gives CAISSGTQGTKNIQYF.

This clonotype was observed many times. The chain uses TRBV28 and TRBJ1-2; D is unresolved. CDR1 and CDR2 (germline): MDHEN, SYDVKM. The CDR3 extends over 14 amino acids. V was cut by 4 bases and J by 3 bases, with 12 bases left in between. The CDR3 loop is CASSSPGAYYGYTF. CDR3 nucleotides: TGTGCCAGCAGTTCCCCAGGCGCGTACTATGGCTACACCTTC.